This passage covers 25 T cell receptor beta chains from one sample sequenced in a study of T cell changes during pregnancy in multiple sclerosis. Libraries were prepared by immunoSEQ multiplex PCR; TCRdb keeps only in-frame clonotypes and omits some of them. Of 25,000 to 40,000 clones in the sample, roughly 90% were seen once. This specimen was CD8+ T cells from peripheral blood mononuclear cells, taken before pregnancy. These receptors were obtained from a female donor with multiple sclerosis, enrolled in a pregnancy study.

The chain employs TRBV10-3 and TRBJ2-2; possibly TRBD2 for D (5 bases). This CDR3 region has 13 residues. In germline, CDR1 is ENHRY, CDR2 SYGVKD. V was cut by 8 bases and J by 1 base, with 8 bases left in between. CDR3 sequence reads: CAIERENTGELFF. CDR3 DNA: TGTGCCATCGAGAGGGAGAACACCGGGGAGCTGTTTTTT.

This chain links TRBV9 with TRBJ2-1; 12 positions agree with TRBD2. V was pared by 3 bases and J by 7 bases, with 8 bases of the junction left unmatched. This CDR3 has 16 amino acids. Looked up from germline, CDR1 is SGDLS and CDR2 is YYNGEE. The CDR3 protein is CASSALTSGSSNEQFF. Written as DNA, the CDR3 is TGTGCCAGCAGCGCCCTGACTAGCGGGAGTTCTAATGAGCAGTTCTTC.

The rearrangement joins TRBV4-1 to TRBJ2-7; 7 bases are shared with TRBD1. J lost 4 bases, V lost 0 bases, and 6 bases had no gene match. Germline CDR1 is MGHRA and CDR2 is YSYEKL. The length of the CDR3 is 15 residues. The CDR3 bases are TGCGCCAGCAGCCAAGACCGGGCAGGGGGATACGAGCAGTACTTC. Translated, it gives CASSQDRAGGYEQYF.

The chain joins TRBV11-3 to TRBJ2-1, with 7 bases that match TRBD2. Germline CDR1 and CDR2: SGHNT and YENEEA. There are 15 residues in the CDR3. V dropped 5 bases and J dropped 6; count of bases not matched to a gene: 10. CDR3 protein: CASSPGGSWSNEQFF. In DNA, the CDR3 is TGTGCCAGCAGCCCCGGCGGGAGTTGGTCCAATGAGCAGTTCTTC. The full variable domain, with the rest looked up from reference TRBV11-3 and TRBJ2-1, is EAGVVQSPRYKIIEKKQPVAFWCNPISGHNTLYWYLQNLGQGPELLIRYENEEAVDDSQLPKDRFSAERLKGVDSTLKIQPAELGDSAVYLCASSPGGSWSNEQFFGPGTRLTVL.

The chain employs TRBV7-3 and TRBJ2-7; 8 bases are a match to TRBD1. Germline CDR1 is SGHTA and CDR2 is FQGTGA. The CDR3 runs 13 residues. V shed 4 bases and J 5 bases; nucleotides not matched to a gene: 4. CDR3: CASSSDRGHEQYF. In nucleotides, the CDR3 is TGTGCCAGCAGCTCCGACAGGGGACACGAGCAGTACTTC.

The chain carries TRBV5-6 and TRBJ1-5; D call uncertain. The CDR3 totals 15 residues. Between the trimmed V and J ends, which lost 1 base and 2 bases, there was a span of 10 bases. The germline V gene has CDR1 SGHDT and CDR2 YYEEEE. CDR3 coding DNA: TGTGCCAGCAGCTTGTGGAGTGGTGGCAATCAGCCCCAGCATTTT. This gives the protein CASSLWSGGNQPQHF.

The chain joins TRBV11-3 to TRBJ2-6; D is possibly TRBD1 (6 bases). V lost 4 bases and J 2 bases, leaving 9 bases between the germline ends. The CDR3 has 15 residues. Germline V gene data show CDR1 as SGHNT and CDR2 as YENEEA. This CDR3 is CASSSSGAGANVLTF. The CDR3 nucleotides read TGTGCCAGCAGCTCCTCAGGGGCTGGGGCCAACGTCCTGACTTTC.

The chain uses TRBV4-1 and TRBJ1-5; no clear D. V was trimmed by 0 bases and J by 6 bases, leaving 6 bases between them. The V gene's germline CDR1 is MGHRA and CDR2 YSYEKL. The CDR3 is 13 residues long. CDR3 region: CASSQEEGQPQHF. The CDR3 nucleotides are TGCGCCAGCAGCCAAGAAGAGGGTCAGCCCCAGCATTTT.

As DNA, the CDR3 is TGTGCCAGCAGCGCGGGGGGGGCAGGATCGAACACTGAAGCTTTCTTT. Protein sequence: CASSAGGAGSNTEAFF. The genes are TRBV9 and TRBJ1-1; perhaps TRBD1 as D (6 bases). The CDR3 runs to 16 residues. With 3 bases removed from V and 1 base from J, the gap between germline ends came to 16 bases. CDR1 and CDR2 (germline): SGDLS, YYNGEE.

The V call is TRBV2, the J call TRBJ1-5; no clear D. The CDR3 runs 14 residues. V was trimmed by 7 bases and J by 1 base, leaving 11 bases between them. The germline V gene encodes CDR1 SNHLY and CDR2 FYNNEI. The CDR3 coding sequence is TGTGCCAGCACCCCGACACAAAGCAATCAGCCCCAGCATTTT. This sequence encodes CASTPTQSNQPQHF.

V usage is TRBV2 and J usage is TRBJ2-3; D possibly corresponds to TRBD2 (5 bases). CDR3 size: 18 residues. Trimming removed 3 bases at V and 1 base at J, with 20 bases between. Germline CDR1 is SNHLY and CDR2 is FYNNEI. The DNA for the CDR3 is TGTGCCAGCAGTGATGCGGCGGGTGGTGAACGAGGCACAGATACGCAGTATTTT. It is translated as CASSDAAGGERGTDTQYF.

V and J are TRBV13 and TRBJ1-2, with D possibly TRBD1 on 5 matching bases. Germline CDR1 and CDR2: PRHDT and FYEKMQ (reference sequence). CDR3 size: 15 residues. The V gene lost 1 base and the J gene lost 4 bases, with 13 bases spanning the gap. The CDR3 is CASSLEGYGGYGYTF. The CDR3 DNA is TGTGCCAGCAGCTTAGAGGGCTACGGGGGCTATGGCTACACCTTC.

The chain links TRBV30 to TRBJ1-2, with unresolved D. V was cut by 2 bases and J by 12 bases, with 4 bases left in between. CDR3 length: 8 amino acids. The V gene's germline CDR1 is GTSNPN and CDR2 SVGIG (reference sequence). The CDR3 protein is CAWSLDTF. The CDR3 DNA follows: TGTGCCTGGAGTCTCGACACCTTC.

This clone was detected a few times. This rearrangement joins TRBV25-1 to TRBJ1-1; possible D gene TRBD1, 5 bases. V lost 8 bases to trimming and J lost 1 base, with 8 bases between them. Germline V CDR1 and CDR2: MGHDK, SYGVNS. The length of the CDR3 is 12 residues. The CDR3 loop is CASGTGNTEAFF. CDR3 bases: TGTGCCAGCGGTACAGGGAACACTGAAGCTTTCTTT. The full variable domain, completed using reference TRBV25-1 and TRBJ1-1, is EADIYQTPRYLVIGTGKKITLECSQTMGHDKMYWYQQDPGMELHLIHYSYGVNSTEKGDLSSESTVSRIRTEHFPLTLESARPSHTSQYLCASGTGNTEAFFGQGTRLTVV.

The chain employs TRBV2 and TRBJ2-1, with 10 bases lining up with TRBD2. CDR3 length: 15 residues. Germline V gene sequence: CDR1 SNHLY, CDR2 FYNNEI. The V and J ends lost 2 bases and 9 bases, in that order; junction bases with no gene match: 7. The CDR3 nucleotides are TGTGCCAGCAGTGAATCGGCTAGCGGGGGAGGTGAGCAGTTCTTC. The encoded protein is CASSESASGGGEQFF.

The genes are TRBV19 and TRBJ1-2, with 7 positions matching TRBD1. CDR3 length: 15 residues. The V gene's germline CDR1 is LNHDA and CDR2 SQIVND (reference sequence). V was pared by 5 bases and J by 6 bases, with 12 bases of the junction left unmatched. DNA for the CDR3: TGTGCCAGTAGTGCCTACGGACAGGACGTGAATGGCTACACCTTC. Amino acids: CASSAYGQDVNGYTF.

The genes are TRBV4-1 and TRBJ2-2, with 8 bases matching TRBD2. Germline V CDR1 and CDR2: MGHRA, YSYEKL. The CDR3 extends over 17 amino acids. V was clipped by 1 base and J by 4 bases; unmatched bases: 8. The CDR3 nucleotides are TGCGCCAGCAGCCAAGGTGGGGGCGGGAGGATCACCGGGGAGCTGTTTTTT. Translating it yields CASSQGGGGRITGELFF.

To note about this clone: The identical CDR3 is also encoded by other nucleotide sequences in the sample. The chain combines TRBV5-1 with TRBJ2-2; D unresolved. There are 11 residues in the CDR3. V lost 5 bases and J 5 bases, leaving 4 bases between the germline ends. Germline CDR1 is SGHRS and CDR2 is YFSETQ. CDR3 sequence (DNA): TGCGCCAGCAGTCAAACCGGGGAGCTGTTTTTT. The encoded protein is CASSQTGELFF.

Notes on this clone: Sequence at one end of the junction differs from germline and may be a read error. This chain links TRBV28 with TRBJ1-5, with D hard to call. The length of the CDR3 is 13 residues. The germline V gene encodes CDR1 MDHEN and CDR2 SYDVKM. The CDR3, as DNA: TGTGCCAGCAGTCCCGATAGCGATCAGCCCCAGCATTTT. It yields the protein CASSPDSDQPQHF. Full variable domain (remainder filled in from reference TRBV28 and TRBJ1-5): DVKVTQSSRYLVKRTGEKVFLECVQDMDHENMFWYRQDPGLGLRLIYFSYDVKMKEKGDIPEGYSVSREKKERFSLILESASTNQTSMYLCASSPDSDQPQHFGDGTRLSIL.

The CDR3 nucleotides are TGTGCCAGCAGGTCGGACAGGAATGAAAAACTGTTTTTT. This gives the protein CASRSDRNEKLFF. The V and J genes are TRBV6-5 and TRBJ1-4; 7 bases are a match to TRBD1. The CDR3 covers 13 residues. The trim removed 6 bases at V and 5 bases at J, leaving 3 bases unmatched. The germline gives CDR1 MNHEY, CDR2 SVGAGI.

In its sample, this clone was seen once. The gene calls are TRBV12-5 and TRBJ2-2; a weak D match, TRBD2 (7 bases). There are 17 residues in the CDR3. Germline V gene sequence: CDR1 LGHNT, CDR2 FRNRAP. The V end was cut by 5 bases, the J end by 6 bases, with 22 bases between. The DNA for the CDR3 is TGTGCTAGTGGTAGGGAGGGGGGAGCAATACCACCCGGGGAGCTGTTTTTT. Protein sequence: CASGREGGAIPPGELFF.

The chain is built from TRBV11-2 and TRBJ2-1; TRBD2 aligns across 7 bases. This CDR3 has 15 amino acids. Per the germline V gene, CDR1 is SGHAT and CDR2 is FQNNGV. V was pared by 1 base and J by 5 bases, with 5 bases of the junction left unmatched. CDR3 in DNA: TGTGCCAGCAGCTTAGTTGGTGGGGGGGACAATGAGCAGTTCTTC. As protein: CASSLVGGGDNEQFF.

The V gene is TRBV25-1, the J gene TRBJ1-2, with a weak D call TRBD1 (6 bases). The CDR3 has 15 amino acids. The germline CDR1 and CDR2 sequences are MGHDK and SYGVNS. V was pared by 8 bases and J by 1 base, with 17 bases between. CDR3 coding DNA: TGTGCCAGCTTCCCGAAGACAGGTGGTAACTATGGCTACACCTTC. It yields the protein CASFPKTGGNYGYTF.

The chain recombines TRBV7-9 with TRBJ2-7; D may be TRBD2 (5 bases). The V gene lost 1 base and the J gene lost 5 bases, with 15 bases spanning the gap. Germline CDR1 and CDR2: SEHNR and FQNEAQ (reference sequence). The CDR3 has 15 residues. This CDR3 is CASSLVTRAGNEQYF. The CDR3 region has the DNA TGTGCCAGCAGCTTAGTTACGCGGGCGGGCAACGAGCAGTACTTC.

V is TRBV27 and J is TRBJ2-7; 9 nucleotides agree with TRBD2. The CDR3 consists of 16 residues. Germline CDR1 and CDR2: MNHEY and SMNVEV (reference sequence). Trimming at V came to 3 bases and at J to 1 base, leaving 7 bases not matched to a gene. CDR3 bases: TGTGCCAGCAGTTTCGTAGGGACTAGCTTTTCCTACGAGCAGTACTTC. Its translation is CASSFVGTSFSYEQYF.